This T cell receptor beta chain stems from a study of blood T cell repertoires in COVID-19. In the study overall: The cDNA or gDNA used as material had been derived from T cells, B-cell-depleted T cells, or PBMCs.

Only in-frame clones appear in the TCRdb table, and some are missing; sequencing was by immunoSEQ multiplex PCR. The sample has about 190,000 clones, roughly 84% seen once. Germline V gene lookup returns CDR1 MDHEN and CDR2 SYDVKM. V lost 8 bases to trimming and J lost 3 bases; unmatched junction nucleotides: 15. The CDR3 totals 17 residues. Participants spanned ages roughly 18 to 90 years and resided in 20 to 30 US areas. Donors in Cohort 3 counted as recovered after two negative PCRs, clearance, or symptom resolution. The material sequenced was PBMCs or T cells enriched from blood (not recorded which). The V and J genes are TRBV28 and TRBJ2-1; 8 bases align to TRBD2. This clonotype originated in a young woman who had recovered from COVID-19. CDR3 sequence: CASRIGGVITSYNEQFF. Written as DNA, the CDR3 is TGTGCCAGCCGAATCGGGGGGGTTATCACTAGCTACAATGAGCAGTTCTTC.